The entry below gives a single T cell receptor (beta chain) sequence along with its context. The sample belongs to a study of blood T cell repertoires in COVID-19. Produced via immunoSEQ multiplex PCR; TCRdb's table is partial and in-frame only. Of about 350,000 clones in the sample, roughly nine tenths were seen once. J gave up 5 bases and V 0 bases, and 12 bases lay outside the gene matches. CDR1 LNHDA and CDR2 SQIVND come from the germline V gene (reference sequence). CDR3 length equals 17 residues. The material sequenced was PBMCs or T cells enriched from blood (not recorded which). The J gene is TRBJ2-5, the V gene TRBV19, with TRBD2 identical over 7 bases. This sequence was found in a woman aged 25 to 39 who had recovered from COVID-19. The CDR3 reads CASSIDLLTGGRETQYF. The CDR3 coding sequence is TGTGCCAGTAGTATAGATCTATTGACGGGGGGTCGGGAGACCCAGTACTTC.